This T cell receptor beta chain was obtained from a study of blood T cells in healthy people across ages (dated by TCRdb to the mid-2010s). About the full investigation: In model experiments, roughly one uniquely barcoded TCR beta cDNA molecule per two T cells was captured by template switching. To track age-related changes in TCR beta repertoire diversity, the study relied on deep sequencing normalized with unique cDNA molecular identifiers. The donors were divided into four age groups: young (average approximately 17 years), middle-aged (around 37), aged (roughly 60) and long-lived (more than 75). The study analyzed two additional independent replicas of 1 million unique cDNA reads from the same blood draw for two donors, one aged 18 to 30 and one aged 80 or older. General conclusions and limits of the study: Because donor CMV infection status was unknown, age-related changes in expanded clonotypes were potentially confounded. As age increased, observed TCR beta diversity per million T cells dropped in a roughly linear way, and a significant reduction was already evident by age 40. There was a strong correlation between observed TCR beta diversity and the percentage of naive T cells measured by flow cytometry. The long-lived group showed more naive CD4+ T cells, fewer expanded clones and increased TCR diversity than the aged group, suggesting age selection. Estimates of total diversity based on one million sequenced T cells were considered lower bounds and underestimates. Conclusive comparison of naive and antigen-experienced compartments was prevented by the profiling of bulk unsorted PBMCs.

CDR1 is given as LNHNV and CDR2 as YYDKDF, both from the germline V gene (reference sequence). After removal of 1 base from V and 10 bases from J, the junction retains 11 bases not matched to a gene. Counted from cysteine to phenylalanine, this CDR3 has 15 amino acids. Only the CDR3 region is kept as DNA, spanning 45 bases read in frame from base 1. To prepare the library, 5' RACE was applied. This sample was sequenced with an Illumina HiSeq 2500. A second about 7 to 12 cycle PCR used a sample-barcoded 5' primer and a J-beta primer mix. A unique molecular identifier was introduced onto each TCR beta cDNA molecule by a template-switch 5' adaptor carrying 12 random nucleotides. Each sample yielded at least 2.5 million CDR3-containing paired-end reads. All of the RNA was converted into first-strand cDNA using the Mint cDNA synthesis kit, with a TRBC-specific oligonucleotide serving as the primer. Following uracil-DNA glycosylase treatment, all cDNA underwent a first 18-cycle PCR with the universal primers M1SS and BC2_uni_R. The source study handled its data this way. For normalization, 1 million high-quality reads, each with a distinct molecular identifier, were randomly selected from each sample. Instead of being binned into consensus sequences, reads with shared molecular identifiers were discarded. MiTCR, with a Q25 quality threshold and the strictest error-elimination algorithm, was used for CDR3 identification, clonotype clustering and error correction. Lower-bound total TCR beta diversity was estimated with a nonparametric unseen species model using Euler transformation. TCRdb took the public reads, trimmed them with fastp at Q25, ran MiXCR for clone calling and kept in-frame beta chains. Each entry is one CDR3 protein sequence, shown with its most common DNA and genes. These V and J calls derive from TCRdb rather than the authors' analysis. This sample lists roughly 1 million distinct CDR3 sequences; about 25% were detected once. 0.65% to 0.95% of the sample rests with the top ten.

The approximately 39 donors, aged about 6 to 95 years, were systemically healthy Caucasian individuals from Russia. Ten milliliters of peripheral blood were drawn from each donor into EDTA-treated Vacutainer tubes. PBMCs were isolated by Ficoll-Paque density-gradient centrifugation, with at least 7 million obtained per sample. Total RNA, at least 6 micrograms per sample, was extracted from PBMCs with Trizol reagent. The percentages of naive CD45RAhigh/CD27high T cells were determined by flow cytometry on a PBMC aliquot from every donor. As to this clonotype: Its target antigen remains unknown. No much larger clone is present one base from it, and per-base qualities are unavailable.

The data also belong to a second study, concerning T cells of mothers and their children. As noted in the second study: Nine systemically healthy Caucasian individuals served as donors, namely three mothers together with their six children. cDNA synthesis consumed the entire amount of extracted RNA, loaded at around 1.5 ug RNA in each 15 ul reaction. In the second PCR, the M1S primer added sample barcodes and 2-4 random nucleotides. Each mother yielded over 9.5 million TCR beta CDR3 reads and each child 2.5 million to 3 million reads. Thymic selection shapes the output of TCR recombination in a similar way in related and unrelated pairs, and inherited differences have a minor effect. Normalized repertoire overlap was always found to be slightly, but never significantly, higher in related mother-child pairs than in unrelated mother-child pairs. Persistent microchimeric T cell clones were not detected, at a sensitivity of around 95 clones per million clonotypes. Deep NGS was used in the study to compare the TCR beta repertoires of mothers and children and to look for features that separate related mother-child pairs from unrelated individuals. Mothers averaged roughly 40 +/- 4 years of age and children averaged around 11 +/- 4 years. After adapter ligation with NEBNext reagents, the libraries were sequenced on Illumina HiSeq 2000 with 100+100 nt paired-end reads. To prevent cross-contamination, the mother and child libraries were prepared a month apart and were sequenced in separate runs. For each donor, somewhere between roughly 500,000 and 2,100,000 distinct TCR beta clonotypes were identified. Naive TCR beta clonotypes were estimated from low-frequency clonotypes matched to each donor's FACS-determined naive share, without sorting.

Recombination connected TRBV15 to TRBJ1-2, with TRBD1 matching 8 junction bases. Sequencing was performed on blood. The sequence was collected from a girl aged 2 to 10 in good health. The DNA sequence is given as TGTGCCACCAGCAGAGTAGACAGGGGATCTGGGGACTACACCTTC. Its translation is CATSRVDRGSGDYTF.